This record concerns one TCR beta chain sequence. Its antigen is not yet known. No much larger clonotype is one base removed from it; base qualities were not supplied. The germline V gene gives CDR1 as SGHDT and CDR2 as YYEEEE. The CDR3, from cysteine to phenylalanine, totals 16 residues. The entry retains the CDR3 DNA only, 48 bases that are in frame from base 1. Trimming accounts for 0 bases at V and 7 bases at J, while the number of junction bases matched to no gene is 12. The data derive from a study of CD8 T cells in ankylosing spondylitis (TCRdb year 2017). Concerning the study at large: To find TCR variants linked to disease, the study profiled T cell receptor beta repertoires in ankylosing spondylitis patients and healthy donors. The full study cohort comprised about 23 ankylosing spondylitis patients and roughly 100 healthy donors. Peripheral blood was sampled, and synovial fluid was additionally collected from ankylosing spondylitis patients. The paper's findings and limits, for the study overall: Some of the motif variants had been reported before in the synovial fluid and blood of reactive arthritis patients, a finding that suggests common disease-initiation mechanisms. According to the report, matched synovial fluid samples from ankylosing spondylitis patients were significantly enriched for the disease-linked clones. Blood from ankylosing spondylitis patients appeared to be characterized by a TCR beta motif composed of under ten highly homologous amino acid variants. In peripheral blood, the disease-linked clones were found at relatively low frequencies and had a CD8+ phenotype.

Sequencing used an Illumina HiSeq 2500. Quantitative 5'-RACE with molecular barcodes was the method used to prepare the TCR beta libraries. Regarding the original processing steps: A new computational method based on a probabilistic model of VDJ rearrangement was used to identify disease-linked TCR variants. Starting from the raw public reads, TCRdb applied fastp trimming at Q25, assembled clones with MiXCR and retained in-frame beta chains. CDR3 protein duplicates are merged, each entry listing the most common genes and DNA. For this entry, the V and J calls and clone size follow TCRdb and not the study's own pipeline. The sample table contains about 360,000 distinct CDR3 sequences; only one count was recorded for approximately 22% of them. The ten largest clones capture around 13% of the sample.

This receptor was taken from a male donor with ankylosing spondylitis or in good health (not recorded which). The rearrangement combines TRBV5-6 with TRBJ1-2; 7 bases in between match TRBD1. The material sequenced was blood, either unsorted or a sorted T cell fraction (not recorded which). The nucleotides read TGTGCCAGCAGCTTGGTGGAGGAGCCAGGGGGGCCTGGCTACACCTTC. Its protein reads: CASSLVEEPGGPGYTF.